Described below is a single T cell receptor beta chain sequence and its context. The sample carries other DNA sequences with the same CDR3. V lost 3 bases and J lost 0, with 5 bases in between. This CDR3 spans 13 amino acids. Germline V lookup: CDR1 MDHEN, CDR2 SYDVKM. The data are from a study of shared clonotypes between healthy human individuals. The protocol was immunoSEQ multiplex PCR, while the TCRdb copy is restricted to in-frame clones and leaves out a portion. The sample includes over 850,000 clones, approximately 80% of them seen just once. The TCR sequence derives from a man aged 18 to 35 in good health. Some clones in this sample may be carry-over from other donors' samples. The sequencing input was memory CD4+ T cells from PBMCs. Regarding subset: CD45RA-negative fraction. This rearrangement joins TRBV28 to TRBJ1-2; D is unresolved. In DNA form, the CDR3 reads TGTGCCAGCAGTTTGAACCCTAACTATGGCTACACCTTC. Protein sequence: CASSLNPNYGYTF.